This T cell receptor beta chain derives from a study of shared clonotypes between healthy human individuals. A note on this clone: Its specificity is not known.

The study's findings and limits: In general, naive subsets displayed greater estimated richness than memory subsets did.

Germline CDR1 is LNHDA and CDR2 is SQIVND (reference sequence). V lost 7 bases, J lost 8 bases, and 17 bases lay in between. This CDR3 is 13 amino acids long. Free of recent acute infections or vaccinations, the donors were healthy HIV-negative adults. From CD4+ cells came CD45RA+ naive and CD45RA-negative memory subsets. In the sorted-subset replicate PCRs, around 200 ng DNA, tens of thousands of T cell genomes, was used. The protocol was immunoSEQ multiplex PCR, while the TCRdb copy is restricted to in-frame clones and leaves out a portion. The table shows roughly 1,600,000 clones, with around 98.5% occurring only once.

The sequence derives from a man aged 30 to 39 in good health. Sample: naive CD4+ T cells sorted from blood. Subset given: CD45RA+ positively selected. The chain couples TRBV19 to TRBJ1-2; no clear D. CDR3 region: CASTQVPSWGYTF. The CDR3 DNA reads TGTGCCAGTACGCAGGTACCGTCTTGGGGCTACACCTTC.